The sample holds one count of the clone carrying this T cell receptor (beta chain). What it recognizes is unknown. This CDR3 comprises 12 residues. V lost 0 bases and J lost 6, with 6 bases in between. The germline gives CDR1 LGHNA, CDR2 YNFKEQ. Blood specimens came from baseline, cycle 4 day 1, and cycle 7 day 1. This sample is part of a study of OX40 agonist ivuxolimab in advanced cancers. Notes on the study in general: CD8+ T cells averaged more expanded clones than CD4+.

Repertoires were generated with immunoSEQ multiplex PCR, while TCRdb's copy carries only in-frame clones and drops some. The sample holds 20,000 to 25,000 clones, about nine tenths seen once. Here the sequenced sample was CD4+ or CD8+ T cells sorted from blood, taken in a trial of the OX40 agonist ivuxolimab. The receptor was isolated from an adult with an advanced solid tumor such as melanoma, head and neck, liver or kidney cancer. The chain employs TRBV4-2 and TRBJ2-7, with a tentative D call TRBD2 (5 bases). The DNA of the CDR3 is TGTGCCAGCAGCCAAGATCGGGGCGAGCAGTACTTC. Residues: CASSQDRGEQYF.